The T cell receptor beta chain under discussion was sequenced for a study of early T cells in non-severe SARS-CoV-2 infection. TCRdb analysed the 5' RACE reads with MiXCR anew, one entry per CDR3 protein. The table lists about 110,000 distinct CDR3 sequences, about 12% of them singletons. CDR1 and CDR2 from the germline V gene are MGHRA and YSYEKL. CDR3 length equals 15 residues. Deletions cut 0 bases from V and 9 bases from J, with 15 bases between. The chain combines TRBV4-1 with TRBJ2-1, with D perhaps TRBD1 (5 bases). Sequenced material: whole blood. The receptor was isolated from an adult who was a healthcare worker with PCR-confirmed SARS-CoV-2 infection or an uninfected control (not recorded which). This CDR3 is CASSQDGQGFGEQFF. In nucleotides, the CDR3 is TGCGCCAGCAGCCAAGATGGGCAGGGATTCGGTGAGCAGTTCTTC.